This T cell receptor (beta chain) appears in the sequencing data of a study of cytomegalovirus exposure and HLA in healthy donors. Germline loops: CDR1 MGHDK, CDR2 SYGVNS. The length of the CDR3 is 15 residues. The V gene end was trimmed by 1 base and the J gene end by 9 bases; junction bases not matched to a gene: 7. PCR primers comprised 60 Vbeta and 13 Jbeta primers. Data came from immunoSEQ multiplex PCR; TCRdb stores just in-frame clones and leaves some out. The sample includes about 89,000 clones, approximately 79% of them seen just once. The gene calls are TRBV25-1 and TRBJ2-1; 9 positions match TRBD2. This clonotype was obtained from a male donor in good health and CMV-seronegative. Sequencing was performed on PBMCs. CDR3 amino acids: CASSEFEREVSEQFF. The CDR3 DNA sequence: TGTGCCAGCAGTGAATTTGAGCGGGAGGTTAGTGAGCAGTTCTTC.